Listed here are 27 T cell receptor beta chains from one sample, sequenced in a study of Ad26.COV2.S vaccination and SARS-CoV-2 variants. Libraries were prepared by immunoSEQ multiplex PCR; TCRdb keeps only in-frame clonotypes and omits some of them. In the table there are more than 300,000 clones, around 84% of which are singletons. Treatment of the sample: some 20 received Ad26.COV2.S at low or high dose, single or two shots; 5 received placebo; per-sample allocation not given. Sampling took place 63 days after the first vaccine or placebo injection. Sequencing was performed on peripheral blood, taken in a trial of Ad26.COV2.S vaccine versus placebo. These receptors all stem from a person aged 18 to 59 who received the Ad26.COV2.S COVID-19 vaccine or a placebo.

The chain is built from TRBV24-1 and TRBJ1-5; 12 bases are shared with TRBD1. In germline, CDR1 is KGHDR, CDR2 SFDVKD. V shed 4 bases, J shed 1 base, and the junction held 7 bases outside the gene matches. The CDR3 is made up of 18 amino acids. The CDR3 coding sequence is TGTGCCACCAGTGACCGGGACAGGGGGCAAAGGAGCAATCAGCCCCAGCATTTT. Translated: CATSDRDRGQRSNQPQHF.

This clone was seen repeatedly, ten times or more. CDR3: CASSLRLAGPYEQYF. Here the CDR3 DNA reads TGTGCCAGCAGCTTAAGACTAGCGGGGCCCTACGAGCAGTACTTC. The chain links TRBV7-2 to TRBJ2-7; 11 nucleotides match TRBD2. Germline values: CDR1 SGHTA, CDR2 FQGNSA. The V and J ends lost 2 bases and 2 bases, in that order; junction bases with no gene match: 2. The CDR3 loop spans 15 amino acids.

This rearrangement joins TRBV27 to TRBJ1-4; 7 nucleotides line up with TRBD1. The germline CDR1 and CDR2 sequences are MNHEY and SMNVEV (reference sequence). V dropped 5 bases and J dropped 8; count of bases not matched to a gene: 14. This CDR3 is 16 amino acids long. CDR3 coding DNA: TGTGCCAGCAGTCCGGGGGGGGCGCAGGGGGAGGAAAAACTGTTTTTT. Encoded protein: CASSPGGAQGEEKLFF.

V gene TRBV5-5 combines with J gene TRBJ1-3; tentative D call: TRBD1 (6 bases). Germline V gives CDR1 SGHKS, CDR2 YYEKEE (reference sequence). The CDR3 consists of 16 residues. V gave up 4 bases and J gave up 2 bases, with 16 bases separating them. The CDR3 sequence: CASSPPGGRAGNTIYF. CDR3 nucleotides: TGTGCCAGCAGCCCGCCCGGGGGGCGAGCTGGAAACACCATATATTTT.

The chain joins TRBV7-2 to TRBJ2-7; D may be TRBD2 (6 bases). Germline assignment: CDR1 SGHTA and CDR2 FQGNSA. V gave up 3 bases and J gave up 5 bases, with 17 bases separating them. CDR3 length: 15 residues. CDR3 bases: TGTGCCAGCAGCTTCCCCGGCGGGGTTTTCAACGAGCAGTACTTC. Encoded protein: CASSFPGGVFNEQYF.

The chain employs TRBV15 and TRBJ2-2; D unresolved. From germline, CDR1 is LNHNV and CDR2 YYDKDF (reference sequence). Deletions cut 7 bases from V and 2 bases from J, with 11 bases between. This CDR3 has 14 amino acids. CDR3 sequence: CATTNGPNTGELFF. DNA of the CDR3: TGTGCCACCACCAATGGGCCTAACACCGGGGAGCTGTTTTTT.

CDR3 protein: CASSLRVNRDYGYTF. For the CDR3, the DNA is TGTGCCAGCAGCTTAAGGGTGAACAGGGACTATGGCTACACCTTC. J is TRBJ1-2 and V is TRBV7-2; tentative D call: TRBD1 (6 bases). Trimming shortened V by 2 bases and J by 3 bases, and 13 bases separated the two germline ends. Germline V gives CDR1 SGHTA, CDR2 FQGNSA. The CDR3 contains 15 residues.

The chain employs TRBV27 and TRBJ1-1, with D possibly matching TRBD1 (6 bases). Trimming shortened V by 5 bases and J by 4 bases, and 23 bases separated the two germline ends. CDR1 and CDR2 from the germline V gene are MNHEY and SMNVEV (reference sequence). This CDR3 spans 17 amino acids. The CDR3 region is CASSRSSAGQGFTEAFF. CDR3 DNA sequence: TGTGCCAGCAGTCGTTCCTCAGCGGGGCAGGGGTTCACTGAAGCTTTCTTT.

The V and J genes are TRBV7-2 and TRBJ2-5, with unresolved D. CDR1 and CDR2 from the germline V gene are SGHTA and FQGNSA. CDR3 length equals 12 residues. Trimming removed 2 bases at V and 4 bases at J, with 5 bases between. The CDR3 loop reads CASSLFSETQYF. The CDR3 coding sequence is TGTGCCAGCAGCTTATTCTCAGAGACCCAGTACTTC.

The chain uses TRBV29-1 and TRBJ2-7; the D call may be TRBD1 or TRBD2 (5 bases each). V was clipped by 4 bases and J by 2 bases, with 9 bases between them. Germline-derived CDR1 and CDR2 are SQVTM and ANQGSEA. The CDR3 covers 12 residues. The CDR3 is CSVGGRTYEQYF. Written as DNA, the CDR3 is TGCAGCGTTGGGGGACGGACCTACGAGCAGTACTTC.

This rearrangement joins TRBV7-8 to TRBJ1-5; D is undetermined. Trimming pared 0 bases from V and 6 bases from J, leaving 12 bases between. Germline loops: CDR1 SGHVS, CDR2 FQNEAQ. This CDR3 has 15 residues. The CDR3 protein is CASSLAVGGSQPQHF. As DNA, the CDR3 is TGTGCCAGCAGCTTAGCAGTGGGAGGCAGTCAGCCCCAGCATTTT. The full variable domain, its missing parts supplied by reference TRBV7-8 and TRBJ1-5, is GAGVSQSPRYKVAKRGQDVALRCDPISGHVSLFWYQQALGQGPEFLTYFQNEAQLDKSGLPSDRFFAERPEGSVSTLKIQRTQQEDSAVYLCASSLAVGGSQPQHFGDGTRLSIL.

The chain has TRBV3-1 (or the pseudogene TRBV3-2) and TRBJ1-1; no reliable D call. Germline CDR1 and CDR2: LGHDT and YNNKEL (reference sequence). The CDR3 totals 17 residues. Trimming removed 0 bases from V and 4 bases from J, with 18 bases in between. The CDR3 DNA follows: TGTGCCAGCAGCCAAGATGTCCAAAACTTGGCGACCACTGAAGCTTTCTTT. Residues: CASSQDVQNLATTEAFF.

The chain joins TRBV19 to TRBJ2-2, with TRBD2 identical over 7 bases. Germline V CDR1 and CDR2: LNHDA, SQIVND (reference sequence). V was clipped by 4 bases and J by 3 bases; unmatched bases: 14. The CDR3 consists of 18 residues. The chain's CDR3 is CASSTTKGAGRYTGELFF. As DNA, the CDR3 is TGTGCCAGTAGTACAACGAAGGGAGCGGGGAGGTACACCGGGGAGCTGTTTTTT.

This clone occurred a few times. V and J are TRBV18 and TRBJ2-7; 7 bases fit TRBD1. From germline, CDR1 is KGHSH and CDR2 LQKENI. With 4 bases clipped from V and 6 bases from J, the junction kept 3 bases outside the gene matches. CDR3 length: 12 residues. As DNA, the CDR3 is TGTGCCAGCTCACTCTCAGGGGGCGAGCAGTACTTC. Amino acids: CASSLSGGEQYF.

This chain's CDR3 is CASSYSFEAFF. In DNA form, the CDR3 reads TGTGCCAGCAGTTACTCGTTTGAAGCTTTCTTT. The chain recombines TRBV6-6 with TRBJ1-1; D gene ambiguous. V was shortened by 0 bases and J by 7 bases, with 3 bases between the two germline ends. Germline-derived CDR1 and CDR2 are MNHNY and SVGAGI (reference sequence). This CDR3 is 11 amino acids long.

The chain joins TRBV4-1 to TRBJ2-5; D may be TRBD2 (5 bases). V lost 4 bases to trimming and J lost 1 base, with 13 bases between them. The germline gives CDR1 MGHRA, CDR2 YSYEKL. The CDR3 spans 15 residues. The CDR3 here is CASSPPSAVQETQYF. The CDR3 DNA is TGCGCCAGCAGCCCCCCCTCAGCGGTCCAAGAGACCCAGTACTTC.

With regard to this clone: The sample holds other DNA sequences that translate to the same CDR3. The rearrangement joins TRBV7-2 to TRBJ1-5; no clear D. There are 14 residues in the CDR3. The V end lost 3 bases, the J end lost 4 bases, and 10 bases lay between the germline ends. The V gene's germline CDR1 is SGHTA and CDR2 FQGNSA. The CDR3 bases are TGTGCCAGCAGCTTGGCCGGGGAGAATCAGCCCCAGCATTTT. Translated: CASSLAGENQPQHF. The whole variable domain, filled in from reference TRBV7-2 and TRBJ1-5, reads GAGVSQSPSNKVTEKGKDVELRCDPISGHTALYWYRQSLGQGLEFLIYFQGNSAPDKSGLPSDRFSAERTGGSVSTLTIQRTQQEDSAVYLCASSLAGENQPQHFGDGTRLSIL.

J is TRBJ2-3 and V is TRBV7-3, with unresolved D. The CDR3 length is 13 residues. CDR1 SGHTA and CDR2 FQGTGA come from the germline V gene. V was shortened by 6 bases and J by 5 bases, with 12 bases between the two germline ends. The CDR3: CASSSQTGDTQYF. As DNA, the CDR3 is TGTGCCAGCAGTTCTCAAACGGGAGATACGCAGTATTTT. Full variable domain (rest looked up from reference TRBV7-3 and TRBJ2-3): GAGVSQTPSNKVTEKGKYVELRCDPISGHTALYWYRQSLGQGPEFLIYFQGTGAADDSGLPNDRFFAVRPEGSVSTLKIQRTERGDSAVYLCASSSQTGDTQYFGPGTRLTVL.

Written as DNA, the CDR3 is TGTGCCAGCAGTTTAGATGGCACTGAAGCTTTCTTT. Its translation: CASSLDGTEAFF. This chain uses TRBV12-3 or TRBV12-4 with TRBJ1-1; no definite D call. Trimming cost V 1 base and J 4 bases, with 4 bases left between them. This CDR3 contains 12 residues.

The chain links TRBV12-3 or TRBV12-4 to TRBJ1-4; TRBD1 is a possible D gene (6 bases). The CDR3 consists of 13 residues. Trimming cost V 9 bases and J 7 bases, with 15 bases left between them. CDR3 in amino acids: CASTGGGGEKLFF. CDR3 sequence (DNA): TGTGCCAGTACGGGAGGGGGTGGTGAAAAACTGTTTTTT.

The CDR3 spells CASSIDISRDGYTF. The CDR3, as DNA: TGTGCCAGTAGTATAGACATCTCTAGGGATGGCTACACCTTC. The chain joins TRBV19 to TRBJ1-2; D remains unclear. The CDR3 covers 14 residues. Trimming took 0 bases from V and 6 from J, leaving 11 bases between them. Germline lookup yields CDR1 LNHDA and CDR2 SQIVND (reference sequence).

V gene TRBV7-9 combines with J gene TRBJ1-4; D ambiguous. The germline V gene encodes CDR1 SEHNR and CDR2 FQNEAQ (reference sequence). The CDR3 sequence is 14 residues long. The V end was cut by 1 base, the J end by 7 bases, with 10 bases between. The CDR3 nucleotides are TGTGCCAGCAGCTTAGGTGGGTTGGGTGAAAAACTGTTTTTT. Protein product: CASSLGGLGEKLFF.

This clone was detected only a few times. The V gene is TRBV11-1, the J gene TRBJ2-7; perhaps TRBD2 as D (5 bases). Trimming took off 1 base at V and 6 bases at J, with 16 bases between the two ends. The CDR3 sequence is 15 residues long. Germline loops: CDR1 SGHAT, CDR2 FQDESV (reference sequence). CDR3 coding DNA: TGTGCCAGCAGCTTAGTTTGGACTGGCGGTGGCGAGCAGTACTTC. It translates to CASSLVWTGGGEQYF.

This chain connects TRBV18 to TRBJ1-1, with D perhaps matching TRBD1 (5 bases). Trimming shortened V by 6 bases and J by 2 bases, and 19 bases separated the two germline ends. Germline CDR1 and CDR2: KGHSH and LQKENI. There are 16 residues in the CDR3. Written as DNA, the CDR3 is TGTGCCAGCTCCAAAGGGGCCTGGGCATCCAACACTGAAGCTTTCTTT. This encodes CASSKGAWASNTEAFF.

The CDR3 region has the DNA TGTGCCAGCAGTTACATGGCAGGGGGCCAGGGCGAGCAGTACTTC. Translating gives CASSYMAGGQGEQYF. The chain links TRBV6-5 to TRBJ2-7; 8 nucleotides line up with TRBD1. The germline gives CDR1 MNHEY, CDR2 SVGAGI. This CDR3 is 15 amino acids long. V lost 2 bases to trimming and J lost 6 bases; unmatched junction nucleotides: 9.

This sequence joins TRBV19 and TRBJ2-7; D may be TRBD2 (6 bases). There are 16 residues in the CDR3. V was cut by 2 bases and J by 2 bases, with 16 bases left in between. Germline loops: CDR1 LNHDA, CDR2 SQIVND (reference sequence). The CDR3 reads CASSISHGGAPYEQYF. CDR3 bases: TGTGCCAGTAGTATATCTCACGGGGGTGCACCCTACGAGCAGTACTTC.

V is TRBV18 and J is TRBJ2-3, with 8 bases fitting TRBD1. CDR1 KGHSH and CDR2 LQKENI come from the germline V gene. V dropped 1 base and J dropped 5; count of bases not matched to a gene: 5. CDR3 length equals 15 residues. The CDR3 loop is CASSPRTGSVDTQYF. In nucleotides, the CDR3 is TGTGCCAGCTCACCACGGACAGGGAGTGTAGATACGCAGTATTTT.